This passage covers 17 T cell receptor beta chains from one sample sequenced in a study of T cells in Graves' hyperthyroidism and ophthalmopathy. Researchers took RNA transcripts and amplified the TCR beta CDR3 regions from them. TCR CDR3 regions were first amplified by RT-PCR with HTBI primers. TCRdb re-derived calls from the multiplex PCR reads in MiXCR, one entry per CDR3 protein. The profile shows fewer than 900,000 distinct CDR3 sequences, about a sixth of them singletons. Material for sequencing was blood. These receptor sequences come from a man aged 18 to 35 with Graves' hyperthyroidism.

CDR3 sequence (DNA): TGTGCCAGCAGCCCGGGACCGGGCTCCTACAATGAGCAGTTCTTC. Translated, it gives CASSPGPGSYNEQFF. The chain combines TRBV7-7 with TRBJ2-1; D may correspond to TRBD1 or TRBD2 (5 bases each). The V end was cut by 5 bases, the J end by 0 bases, with 11 bases between. The CDR3 length is 15 residues. The germline gives CDR1 SSHAT, CDR2 FNYEAQ (reference sequence).

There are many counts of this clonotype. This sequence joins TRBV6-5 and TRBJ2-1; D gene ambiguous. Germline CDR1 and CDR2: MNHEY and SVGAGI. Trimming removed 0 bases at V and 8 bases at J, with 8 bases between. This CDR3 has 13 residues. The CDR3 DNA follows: TGTGCCAGCAGTTACTCGACTGACTATGAGCAGTTCTTC. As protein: CASSYSTDYEQFF.

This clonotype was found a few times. CDR3 DNA: TGTGCCAGCAGTTTATTAGTGTGGGGGGCGGCCCCTGATGTGGCCAACGTCCTGACTTTC. Residues: CASSLLVWGAAPDVANVLTF. This chain uses TRBV12-3 or TRBV12-4 with TRBJ2-6; D may be TRBD1 or TRBD2 (6 bases each). V dropped 2 bases and J dropped 6 bases, with 26 bases sitting between them. This CDR3 has 20 amino acids.

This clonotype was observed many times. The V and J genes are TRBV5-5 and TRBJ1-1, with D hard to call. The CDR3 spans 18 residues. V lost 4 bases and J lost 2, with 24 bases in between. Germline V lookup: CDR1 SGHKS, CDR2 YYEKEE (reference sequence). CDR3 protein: CASSLKGSRSLNNTEAFF. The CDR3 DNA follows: TGTGCCAGCAGCCTAAAAGGGTCGCGCAGCCTCAATAACACTGAAGCTTTCTTT. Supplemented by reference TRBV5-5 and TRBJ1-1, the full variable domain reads DAGVTQSPTHLIKTRGQQVTLRCSPISGHKSVSWYQQVLGQGPQFIFQYYEKEERGRGNFPDRFSARQFPNYSSELNVNALLLGDSALYLCASSLKGSRSLNNTEAFFGQGTRLTVV.

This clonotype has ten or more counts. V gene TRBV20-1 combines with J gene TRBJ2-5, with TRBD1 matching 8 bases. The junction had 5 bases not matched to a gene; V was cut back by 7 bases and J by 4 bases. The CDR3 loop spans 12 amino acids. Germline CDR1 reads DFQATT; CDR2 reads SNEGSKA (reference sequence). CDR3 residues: CSVPTGGETQYF. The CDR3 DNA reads TGCAGTGTTCCCACAGGGGGAGAGACCCAGTACTTC.

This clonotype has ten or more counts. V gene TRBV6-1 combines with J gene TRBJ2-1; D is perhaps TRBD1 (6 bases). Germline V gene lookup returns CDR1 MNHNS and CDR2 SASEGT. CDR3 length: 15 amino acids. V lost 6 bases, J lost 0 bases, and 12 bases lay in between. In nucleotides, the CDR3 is TGTGCCAGCAGGCGAAGACAGGCCTCCTACAATGAGCAGTTCTTC. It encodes CASRRRQASYNEQFF.

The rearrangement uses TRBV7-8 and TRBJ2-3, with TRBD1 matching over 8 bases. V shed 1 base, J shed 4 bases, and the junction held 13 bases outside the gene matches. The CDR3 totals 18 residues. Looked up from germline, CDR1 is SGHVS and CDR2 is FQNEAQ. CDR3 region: CASSLGDGTGWEPDTQYF. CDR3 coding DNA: TGTGCCAGCAGCTTAGGGGACGGGACAGGCTGGGAGCCAGATACGCAGTATTTT.

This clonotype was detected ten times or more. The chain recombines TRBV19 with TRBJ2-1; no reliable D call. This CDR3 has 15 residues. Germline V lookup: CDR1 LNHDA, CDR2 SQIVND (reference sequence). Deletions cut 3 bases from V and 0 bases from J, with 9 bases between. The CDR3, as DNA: TGTGCCAGTAGTATTGGCCCGAGCTCCTACAATGAGCAGTTCTTC. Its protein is CASSIGPSSYNEQFF.

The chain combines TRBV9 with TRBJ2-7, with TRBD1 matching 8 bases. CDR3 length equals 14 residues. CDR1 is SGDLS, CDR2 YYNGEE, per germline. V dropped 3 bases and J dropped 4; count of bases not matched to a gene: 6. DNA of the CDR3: TGTGCCAGCAGCGCGACAGGGGTAGTTTACGAGCAGTACTTC. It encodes CASSATGVVYEQYF. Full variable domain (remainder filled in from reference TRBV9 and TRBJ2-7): DSGVTQTPKHLITATGQRVTLRCSPRSGDLSVYWYQQSLDQGLQFLIQYYNGEERAKGNILERFSAQQFPDLHSELNLSSLELGDSALYFCASSATGVVYEQYFGPGTRLTVT.

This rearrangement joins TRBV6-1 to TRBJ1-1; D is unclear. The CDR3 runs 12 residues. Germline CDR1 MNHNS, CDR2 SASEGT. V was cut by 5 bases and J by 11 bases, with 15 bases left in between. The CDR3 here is CASSSGTQAAFF. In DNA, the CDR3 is TGTGCCAGCAGTTCTGGTACCCAGGCGGCTTTCTTT.

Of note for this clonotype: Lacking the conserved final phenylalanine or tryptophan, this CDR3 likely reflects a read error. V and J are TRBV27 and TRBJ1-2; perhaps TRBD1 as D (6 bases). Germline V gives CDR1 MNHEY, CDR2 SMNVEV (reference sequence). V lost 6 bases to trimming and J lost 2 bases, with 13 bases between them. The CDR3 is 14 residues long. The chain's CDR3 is CASRPGAPNYGYTL. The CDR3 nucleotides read TGTGCCAGCAGGCCAGGGGCCCCCAACTATGGCTACACCCTC.

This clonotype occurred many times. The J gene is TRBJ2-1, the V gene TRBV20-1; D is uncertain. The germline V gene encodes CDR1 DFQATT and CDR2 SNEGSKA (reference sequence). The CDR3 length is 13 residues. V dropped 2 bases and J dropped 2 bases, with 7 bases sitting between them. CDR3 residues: CSARIPTYNEQFF. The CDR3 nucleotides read TGCAGTGCTAGAATACCCACCTACAATGAGCAGTTCTTC.

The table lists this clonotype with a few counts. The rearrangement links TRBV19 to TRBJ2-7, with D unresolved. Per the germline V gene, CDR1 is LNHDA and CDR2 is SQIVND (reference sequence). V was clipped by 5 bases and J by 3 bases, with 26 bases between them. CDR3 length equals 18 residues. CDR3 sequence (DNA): TGTGCCAGTAGTTCAACCGACGCCGGGTCCCTCACCTACTACGAGCAGTACTTC. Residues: CASSSTDAGSLTYYEQYF.

The CDR3 loop reads CASSFLAGGPADTQYF. The CDR3 DNA reads as TGCGCCAGCAGCTTTCTAGCGGGAGGGCCCGCAGATACGCAGTATTTT. This chain uses TRBV4-1 with TRBJ2-3; 12 nucleotides line up with TRBD2. Germline V gene sequence: CDR1 MGHRA, CDR2 YSYEKL. The CDR3 is made up of 16 amino acids. Germline trimming cut 5 bases from V and 4 bases from J; bases unmatched to any gene: 7.

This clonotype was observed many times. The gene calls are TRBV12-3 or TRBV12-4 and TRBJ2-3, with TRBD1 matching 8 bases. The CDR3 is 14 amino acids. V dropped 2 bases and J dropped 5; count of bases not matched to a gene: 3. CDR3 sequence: CASSLRTGLDTQYF. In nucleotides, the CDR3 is TGTGCCAGCAGTTTAAGGACAGGGCTAGATACGCAGTATTTT.

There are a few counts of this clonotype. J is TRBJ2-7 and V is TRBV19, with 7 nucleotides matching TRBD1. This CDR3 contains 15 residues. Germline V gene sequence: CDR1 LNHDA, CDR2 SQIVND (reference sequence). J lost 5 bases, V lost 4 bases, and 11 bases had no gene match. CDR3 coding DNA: TGTGCCAGTAGTAGTTCGGCAGGGGGTTTAGACGAGCAGTACTTC. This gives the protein CASSSSAGGLDEQYF.

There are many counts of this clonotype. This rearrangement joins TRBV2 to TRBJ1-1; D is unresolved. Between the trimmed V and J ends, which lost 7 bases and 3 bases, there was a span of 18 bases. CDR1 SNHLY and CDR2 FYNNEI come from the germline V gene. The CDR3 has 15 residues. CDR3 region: CASNPRIIGDTEAFF. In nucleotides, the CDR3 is TGTGCCAGCAACCCCCGCATCATTGGGGACACTGAAGCTTTCTTT. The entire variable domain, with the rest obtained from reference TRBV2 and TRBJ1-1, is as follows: EPEVTQTPSHQVTQMGQEVILRCVPISNHLYFYWYRQILGQKVEFLVSFYNNEISEKSEIFDDQFSVERPDGSNFTLKIRSTKLEDSAMYFCASNPRIIGDTEAFFGQGTRLTVV.